This TCR beta chain was documented in a study of CD8+ T cells in alopecia areata. In each case, RNA was isolated and then reverse transcribed into cDNA as the sequencing template. The protocol was immunoSEQ multiplex PCR, while the TCRdb copy is restricted to in-frame clones and leaves out a portion. The sample includes about 20,000 clones, more than 60% of them seen just once. Germline CDR1 is MNHEY and CDR2 is SVGAGI. V dropped 7 bases and J dropped 4 bases, with 19 bases sitting between them. This CDR3 has 15 residues. In about five patients, CD4+ T cells were split by CD25+CD127- sorting. Study results and caveats: Sequence data from scalp samples additionally include resident alphabeta T cells of normal skin. TCR sharing across patients was less clear than in mice, possibly HLA-related. Researchers report lesional scalp, most notably alopecia totalis/universalis, outstripped normal scalp in clonality.

As for this clone: The antigen remains unidentified.

The TCR was taken from a human donor with alopecia areata. This sequence joins TRBV6-5 and TRBJ2-5, with D possibly matching TRBD2 (6 bases). The sequenced sample consisted of CD4+ Tregs sorted from blood. The CDR3: CASKPDRRGRETQYF. CDR3 coding DNA: TGTGCCAGCAAGCCAGACCGGAGGGGAAGAGAGACCCAGTACTTC.